This TCR beta chain appears in the sequencing data of a study of blood T cell repertoires in COVID-19. Study-wide context: The study drew acute and convalescent COVID-19 samples from the United States, Italy and Spain. T cells, B-cell-depleted T cells, or PBMCs supplied cDNA or gDNA.

Germline V CDR1 and CDR2: SGHRS, YFSETQ. The CDR3 extends over 16 amino acids. Deletions cut 0 bases from V and 3 bases from J, with 15 bases between. Original processing methods: Estimated nucleated cell counts came from reference gene primer amplification. Libraries were prepared by immunoSEQ multiplex PCR; TCRdb keeps only in-frame clonotypes and omits some of them. The V and J calls and the clone size are those of that table, but D and trimming were determined from the DNA. The repertoire holds about 250,000 clones, with over 75% as singletons. This clone was seen once. The specimen sequenced was peripheral blood. The chain combines TRBV5-1 with TRBJ1-2; a possible D gene is TRBD1 (5 bases). The receptor's source is a woman older than 75 with acute or convalescent COVID-19. CDR3 DNA sequence: TGCGCCAGCAGCTTGGGCGTCTGGGGCGCGGACTATGGCTACACCTTC. Residues: CASSLGVWGADYGYTF. Filled out from reference TRBV5-1 and TRBJ1-2, the complete variable domain reads KAGVTQTPRYLIKTRGQQVTLSCSPISGHRSVSWYQQTPGQGLQFLFEYFSETQRNKGNFPGRFSGRQFSNSRSEMNVSTLELGDSALYLCASSLGVWGADYGYTFGSGTRLTVV.